The clone carrying this T cell receptor (beta chain) was detected a few times. Its specificity is not known. The data are from a study of CD8+CD57+ T cells in acquired aplastic anemia. Overall study findings and caveats: Patients shared 25 to 35 CD8+ CDR3 sequences with controls.

Profiles of TCR beta VDJ and CDR3 were generated from a genomic DNA template. TCRdb analysed the reads with MiXCR anew, one entry per CDR3 protein. The profile covers around 430,000 distinct CDR3 sequences, with around 33% appearing a single time and 0.82% taken by the ten largest. Patients included in sequencing had previously demonstrated CD8+CD57+ cell expansion by flow cytometry. V was clipped by 3 bases and J by 8 bases, with 19 bases between them. This CDR3 is built from 16 residues. Per the germline V gene, CDR1 is LNHDA and CDR2 is SQIVND (reference sequence). The chain is built from TRBV19 and TRBJ1-4, with a weak D call TRBD1 (6 bases). This clonotype originated in a human donor with aplastic anemia. Sequencing was performed on sorted CD4+, CD8+, or CD8+CD57+ T cells (not recorded which) from PBMCs. CDR3 residues: CASSITGQYRDEKLFF. The CDR3 DNA is TGTGCCAGTAGTATCACCGGACAGTATCGGGACGAAAAACTGTTTTTT.